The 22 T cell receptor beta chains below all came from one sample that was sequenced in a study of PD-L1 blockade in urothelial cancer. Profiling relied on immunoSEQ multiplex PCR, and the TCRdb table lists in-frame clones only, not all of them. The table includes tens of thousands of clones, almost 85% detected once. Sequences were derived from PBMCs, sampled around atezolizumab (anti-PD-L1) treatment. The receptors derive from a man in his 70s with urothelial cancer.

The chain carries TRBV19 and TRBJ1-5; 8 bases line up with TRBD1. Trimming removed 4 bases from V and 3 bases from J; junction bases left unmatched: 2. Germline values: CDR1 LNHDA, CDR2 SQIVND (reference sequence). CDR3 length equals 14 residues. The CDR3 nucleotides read TGTGCCAGTAGTAAACAGGGGGACAATCAGCCCCAGCATTTT. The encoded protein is CASSKQGDNQPQHF.

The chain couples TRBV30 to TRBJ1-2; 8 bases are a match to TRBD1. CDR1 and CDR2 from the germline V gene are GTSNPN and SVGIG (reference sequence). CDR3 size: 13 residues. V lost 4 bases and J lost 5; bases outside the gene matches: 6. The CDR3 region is CAWTRTGMYGYTF. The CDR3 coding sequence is TGTGCCTGGACCCGGACAGGGATGTATGGCTACACCTTC.

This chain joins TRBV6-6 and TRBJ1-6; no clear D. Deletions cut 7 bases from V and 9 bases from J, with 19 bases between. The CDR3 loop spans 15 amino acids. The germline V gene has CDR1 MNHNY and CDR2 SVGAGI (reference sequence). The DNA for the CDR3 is TGTGCCAGCACACTTGAGATGAGGGAAGGTTCACCCCTCCACTTT. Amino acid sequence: CASTLEMREGSPLHF.

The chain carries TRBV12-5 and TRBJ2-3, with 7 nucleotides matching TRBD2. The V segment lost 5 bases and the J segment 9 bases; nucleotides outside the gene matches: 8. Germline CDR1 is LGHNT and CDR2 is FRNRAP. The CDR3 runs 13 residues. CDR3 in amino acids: CASGAGEGKTQYF. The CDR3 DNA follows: TGTGCTAGTGGTGCCGGGGAGGGTAAGACGCAGTATTTT.

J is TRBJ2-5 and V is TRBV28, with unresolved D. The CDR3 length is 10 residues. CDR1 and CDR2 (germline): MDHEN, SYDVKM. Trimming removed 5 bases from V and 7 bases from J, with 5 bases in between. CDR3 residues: CASSRLTQYF. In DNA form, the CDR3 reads TGTGCCAGCAGTCGGTTGACCCAGTACTTC.

The CDR3 spells CASSLSTGTGGSYEQYF. CDR3 bases: TGTGCCAGCTCGCTCTCAACCGGGACAGGGGGCTCCTACGAGCAGTACTTC. The genes are TRBV18 and TRBJ2-7; 11 bases are a match to TRBD1. Germline values: CDR1 KGHSH, CDR2 LQKENI. This CDR3 comprises 17 residues. Unmatched junction bases numbered 10, after V lost 6 bases and J lost 0 bases.

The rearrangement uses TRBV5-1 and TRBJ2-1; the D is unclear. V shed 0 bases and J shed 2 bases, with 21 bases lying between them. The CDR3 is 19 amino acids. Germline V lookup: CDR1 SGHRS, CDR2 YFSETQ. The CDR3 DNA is TGCGCCAGCAGCTTGGACGGCAGGTCGCTTCTCTCTGCCTACAATGAGCAGTTCTTC. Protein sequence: CASSLDGRSLLSAYNEQFF.

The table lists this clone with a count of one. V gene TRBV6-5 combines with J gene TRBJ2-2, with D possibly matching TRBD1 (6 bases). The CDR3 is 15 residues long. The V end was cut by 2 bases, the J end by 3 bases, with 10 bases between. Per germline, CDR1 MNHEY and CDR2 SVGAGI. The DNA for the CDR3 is TGTGCCAGCAGTTACCGAGGACAGCACACCGGGGAGCTGTTTTTT. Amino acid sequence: CASSYRGQHTGELFF.

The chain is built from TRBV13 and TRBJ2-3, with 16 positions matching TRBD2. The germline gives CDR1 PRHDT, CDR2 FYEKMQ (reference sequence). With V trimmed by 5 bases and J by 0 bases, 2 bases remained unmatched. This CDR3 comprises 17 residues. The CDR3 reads CASSAGLAGGSTDTQYF. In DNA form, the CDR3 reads TGTGCCAGCAGCGCGGGACTAGCGGGAGGGAGCACAGATACGCAGTATTTT.

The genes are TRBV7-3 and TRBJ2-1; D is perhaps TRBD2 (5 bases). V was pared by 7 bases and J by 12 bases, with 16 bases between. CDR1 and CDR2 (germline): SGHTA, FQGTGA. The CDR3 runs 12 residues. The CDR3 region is CASTGGLGPQFF. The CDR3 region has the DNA TGTGCCAGCACTGGCGGGTTGGGCCCGCAGTTCTTC.

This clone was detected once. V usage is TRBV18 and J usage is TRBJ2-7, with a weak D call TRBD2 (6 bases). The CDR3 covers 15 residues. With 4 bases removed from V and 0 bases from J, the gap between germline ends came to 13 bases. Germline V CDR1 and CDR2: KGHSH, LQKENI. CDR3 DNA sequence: TGTGCCAGCTCACTGGGAGCGGGTAGCTCCTACGAGCAGTACTTC. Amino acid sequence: CASSLGAGSSYEQYF.

CDR3 amino acids: CASSYSSDTQYF. The CDR3, as DNA: TGTGCCAGCAGCTACTCGTCGGATACGCAGTATTTT. This chain links TRBV5-4 with TRBJ2-3; the D is unclear. This CDR3 is 12 amino acids long. From germline, CDR1 is SGHNT and CDR2 YYREEE (reference sequence). V was trimmed by 3 bases and J by 6 bases, leaving 8 bases between them.

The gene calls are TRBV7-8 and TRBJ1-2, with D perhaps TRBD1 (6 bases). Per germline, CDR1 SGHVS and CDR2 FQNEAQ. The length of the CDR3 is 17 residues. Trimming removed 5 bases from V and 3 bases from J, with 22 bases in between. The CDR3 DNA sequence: TGTGCCAGCAGCGCCCGGGACAAGTCTTCCGCCTACTATGGCTACACCTTC. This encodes CASSARDKSSAYYGYTF.

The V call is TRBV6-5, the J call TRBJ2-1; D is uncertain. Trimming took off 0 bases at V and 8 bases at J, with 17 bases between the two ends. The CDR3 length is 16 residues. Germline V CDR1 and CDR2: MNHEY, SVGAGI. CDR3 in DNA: TGTGCCAGCAGTTACTCGGGCCGGAACCCTTACGATGAGCAGTTCTTC. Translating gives CASSYSGRNPYDEQFF.

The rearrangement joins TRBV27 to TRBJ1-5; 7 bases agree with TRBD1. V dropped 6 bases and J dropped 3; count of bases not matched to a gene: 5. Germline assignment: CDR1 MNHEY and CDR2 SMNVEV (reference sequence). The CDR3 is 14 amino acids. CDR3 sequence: CASRETGDNQPQHF. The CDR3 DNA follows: TGTGCCAGCAGAGAAACAGGGGACAATCAGCCCCAGCATTTT.

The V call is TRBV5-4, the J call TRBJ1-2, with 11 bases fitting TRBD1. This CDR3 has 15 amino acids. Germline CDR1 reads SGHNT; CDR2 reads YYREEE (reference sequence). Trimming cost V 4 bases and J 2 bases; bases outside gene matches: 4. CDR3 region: CASSLGQGVNYGYTF. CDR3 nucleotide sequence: TGTGCCAGCAGCCTGGGACAGGGGGTGAACTATGGCTACACCTTC.

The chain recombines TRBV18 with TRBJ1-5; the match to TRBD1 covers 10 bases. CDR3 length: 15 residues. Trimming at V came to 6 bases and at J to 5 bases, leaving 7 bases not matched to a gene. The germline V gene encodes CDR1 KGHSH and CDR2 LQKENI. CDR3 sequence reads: CASSPTGTGDQPQHF. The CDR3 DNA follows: TGTGCCAGCTCTCCGACCGGGACAGGGGATCAGCCCCAGCATTTT.

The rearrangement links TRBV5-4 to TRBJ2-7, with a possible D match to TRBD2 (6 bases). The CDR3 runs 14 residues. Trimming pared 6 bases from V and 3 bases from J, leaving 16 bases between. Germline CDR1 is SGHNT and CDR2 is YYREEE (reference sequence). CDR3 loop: CASTIGTDNYEQYF. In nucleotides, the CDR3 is TGTGCCAGCACCATAGGGACTGATAACTACGAGCAGTACTTC.

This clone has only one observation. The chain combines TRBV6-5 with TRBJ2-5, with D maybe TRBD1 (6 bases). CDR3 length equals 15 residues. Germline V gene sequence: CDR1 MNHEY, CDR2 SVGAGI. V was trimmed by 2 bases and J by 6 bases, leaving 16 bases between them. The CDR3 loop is CASSYGGLGEKTQYF. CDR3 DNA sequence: TGTGCCAGCAGTTACGGGGGCTTGGGGGAAAAGACCCAGTACTTC.

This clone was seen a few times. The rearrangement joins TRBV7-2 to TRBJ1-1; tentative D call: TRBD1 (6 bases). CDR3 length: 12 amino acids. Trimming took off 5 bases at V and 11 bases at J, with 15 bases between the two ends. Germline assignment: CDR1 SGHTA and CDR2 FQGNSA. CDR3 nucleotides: TGTGCCAGCAGCCCCGGACGGGACAACGCTTTCTTT. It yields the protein CASSPGRDNAFF.

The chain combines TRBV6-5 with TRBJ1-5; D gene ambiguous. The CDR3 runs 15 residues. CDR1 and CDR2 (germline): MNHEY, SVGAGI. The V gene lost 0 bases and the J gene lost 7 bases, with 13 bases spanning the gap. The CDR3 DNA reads TGTGCCAGCAGTTACTCCGGCGGGGTTGAACAGCCCCAGCATTTT. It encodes CASSYSGGVEQPQHF.

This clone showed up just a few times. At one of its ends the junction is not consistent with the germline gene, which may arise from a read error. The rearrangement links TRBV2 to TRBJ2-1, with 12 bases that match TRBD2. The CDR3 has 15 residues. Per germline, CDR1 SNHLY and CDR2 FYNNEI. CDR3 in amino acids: CASSEAGLAGYEQFF. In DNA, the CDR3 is TGTGCCAGCAGCGAAGCCGGACTAGCGGGATACGAGCAGTTCTTC.